This TCR beta chain stems from a study of somatic mutations in cytotoxic T cells in rheumatoid arthritis. Clones were read by immunoSEQ multiplex PCR, and TCRdb kept only the in-frame ones, dropping some. The data hold 3,600 or so clones, with roughly four fifths observed a single time. Sequenced: CD8+ T cells sorted from blood. This receptor was taken from a man aged 35 to 55 with rheumatoid arthritis.

CDR3 residues: CAWSGQGWEQYF. CDR3 DNA sequence: TGTGCCTGGAGTGGCCAGGGATGGGAGCAGTACTTC. The V call is TRBV30, the J call TRBJ2-7, with D possibly being TRBD1 (5 bases). Germline V gene lookup returns CDR1 GTSNPN and CDR2 SVGIG (reference sequence). The CDR3 is 12 residues long. Trimming cost V 1 base and J 7 bases, with 11 bases left between them.